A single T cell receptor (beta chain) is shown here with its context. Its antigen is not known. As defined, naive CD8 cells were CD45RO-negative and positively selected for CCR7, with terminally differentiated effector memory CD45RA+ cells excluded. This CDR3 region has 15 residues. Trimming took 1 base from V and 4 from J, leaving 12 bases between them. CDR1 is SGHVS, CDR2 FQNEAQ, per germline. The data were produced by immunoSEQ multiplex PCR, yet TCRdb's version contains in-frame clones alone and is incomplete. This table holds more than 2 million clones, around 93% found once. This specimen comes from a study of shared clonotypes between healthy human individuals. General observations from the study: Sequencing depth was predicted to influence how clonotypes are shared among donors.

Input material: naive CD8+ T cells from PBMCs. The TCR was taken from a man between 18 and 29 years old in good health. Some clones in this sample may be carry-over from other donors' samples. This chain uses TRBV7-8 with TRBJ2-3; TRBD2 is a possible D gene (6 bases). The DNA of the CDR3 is TGTGCCAGCAGCTTAGTCGGGAGTGCCGCAGATACGCAGTATTTT. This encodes CASSLVGSAADTQYF.